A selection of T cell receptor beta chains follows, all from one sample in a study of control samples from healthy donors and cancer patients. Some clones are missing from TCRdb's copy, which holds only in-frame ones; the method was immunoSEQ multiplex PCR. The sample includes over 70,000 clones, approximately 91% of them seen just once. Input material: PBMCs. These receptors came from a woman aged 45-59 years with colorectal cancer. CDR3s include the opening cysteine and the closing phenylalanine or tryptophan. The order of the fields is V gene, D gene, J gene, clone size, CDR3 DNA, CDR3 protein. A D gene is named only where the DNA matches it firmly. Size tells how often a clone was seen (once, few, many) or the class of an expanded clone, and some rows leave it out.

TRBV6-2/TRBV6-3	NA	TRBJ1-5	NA	TGTGCCAGCAGTTACGGGGGTCTCGGCAATCAGCCCCAGCATTTT	CASSYGGLGNQPQHF
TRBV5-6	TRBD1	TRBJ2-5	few	TGTGCCAGCAGCGCGACAGGGGGCCAAGAGACCCAGTACTTC	CASSATGGQETQYF
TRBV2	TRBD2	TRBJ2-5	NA	TGTGCCAGCATGACTAGCGAAGAGACCCAGTACTTC	CASMTSEETQYF
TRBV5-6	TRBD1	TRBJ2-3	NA	TGTGCCAGCAGCTTGGACAGGGGGTATGACACAGATACGCAGTATTTT	CASSLDRGYDTDTQYF
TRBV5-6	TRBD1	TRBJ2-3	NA	TGTGCCAGCAGCTCGGGACAGGGAGTAGCAGATACGCAGTATTTT	CASSSGQGVADTQYF
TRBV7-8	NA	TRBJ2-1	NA	TGTGCCAGCAGCTTAACAGACAGTTTATACAATGAGCAGTTCTTC	CASSLTDSLYNEQFF
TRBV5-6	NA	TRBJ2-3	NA	TGTGCCAGCAGTTCCACAGATACGCAGTATTTT	CASSSTDTQYF
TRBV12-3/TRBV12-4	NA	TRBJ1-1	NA	TGTGCCAGCAGCCCAGGGTACACTGAAGCTTTCTTT	CASSPGYTEAFF
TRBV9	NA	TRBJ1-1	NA	TGTGCCAGCAGCGCCTCAGGGGCGCCAAACACTGAAGCTTTCTTT	CASSASGAPNTEAFF
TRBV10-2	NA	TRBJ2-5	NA	TGCGCCAGCAGTGAGTCTGACGGAGAGACCCAGTACTTC	CASSESDGETQYF
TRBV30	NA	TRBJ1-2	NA	TGTGCCTGGAGAGGTCGACCTTATGGCTACACCTTC	CAWRGRPYGYTF
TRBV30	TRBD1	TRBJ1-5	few	TGTGCCTGGAGTCGGGGACAGGGCAAGAATCAACCCCAGCATTTT	CAWSRGQGKNQPQHF
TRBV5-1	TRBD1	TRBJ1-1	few	TGCGCCAGCAGCTCCCTCGGACAGGGGAGAACTGAAGCTTTCTTT	CASSSLGQGRTEAFF
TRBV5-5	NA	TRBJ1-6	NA	TGTGCCAGCAGCTCGTTCGACAATTCACCCCTCCACTTT	CASSSFDNSPLHF
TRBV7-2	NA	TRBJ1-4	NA	TGTGCCACCTCACGGAGGGGGGCCTCGGAAAAACTGTTTTTT	CATSRRGASEKLFF
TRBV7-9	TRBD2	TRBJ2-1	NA	TGTGCCAGCAGCCTGCTAGCGGGGGGCTACAATGAGCAGTTCTTC	CASSLLAGGYNEQFF
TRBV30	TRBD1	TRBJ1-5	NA	TGTGCCTGTCCGCGCGGGACAGGGGTAGGTCAGCCCCAGCATTTT	CACPRGTGVGQPQHF
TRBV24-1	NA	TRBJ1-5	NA	TGTGCCACCAGTGATTCGGGACGGTATAGCAATCAGCCCCAGCATTTT	CATSDSGRYSNQPQHF
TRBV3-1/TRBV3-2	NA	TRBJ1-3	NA	TGTGCCAGCAGCCAAGCCGGCGGAGGAGGCTCTGGAAACACCATATATTTT	CASSQAGGGGSGNTIYF
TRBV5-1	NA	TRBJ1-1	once	TGCGCCAGCAGCTTGCTCGGGGTTACTGAAGCTTTCTTT	CASSLLGVTEAFF
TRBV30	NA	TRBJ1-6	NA	TGTGCCTGGAGTCACCGGGGGGGCGCAAGTTCACCCCTCCACTTT	CAWSHRGGASSPLHF
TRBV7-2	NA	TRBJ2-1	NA	TGTGCCAGCAGCTTCGGCTACAATGAGCAGTTCTTC	CASSFGYNEQFF
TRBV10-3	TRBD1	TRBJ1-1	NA	TGTGCCATCAGTGAGACAGGGGCGGGGGACACTGAAGCTTTCTTT	CAISETGAGDTEAFF
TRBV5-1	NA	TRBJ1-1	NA	TGCGCCAGCAGCTTGGGGACAGAGAACACTGAAGCTTTCTTT	CASSLGTENTEAFF
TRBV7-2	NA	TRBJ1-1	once	TGTGCCAGCAGCTTTAGCACTGAAGCTTTCTTT	CASSFSTEAFF
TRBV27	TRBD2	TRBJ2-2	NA	TGTGCCAGCGGCTACCAGGCTAGCGGGTCCACCGGGGAGCTGTTTTTT	CASGYQASGSTGELFF
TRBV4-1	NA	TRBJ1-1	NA	TGCGCCAGCAGCCAAGAGTTGCATTTCGAAGCTTTCTTT	CASSQELHFEAFF
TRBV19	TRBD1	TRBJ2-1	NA	TGTGCCACCCAACAGGGGAGCTCCTACAATGAGCAGTTCTTC	CATQQGSSYNEQFF
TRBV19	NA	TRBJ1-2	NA	TGTGCCAGTAGGAGGGAGAGGGACTATGGCTACACCTTC	CASRRERDYGYTF
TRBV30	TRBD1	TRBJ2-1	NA	TGTGCCTGGAGCCCGGGACAGGGGAGGAATGAGCAGTTCTTC	CAWSPGQGRNEQFF
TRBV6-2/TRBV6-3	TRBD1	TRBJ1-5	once	TGTGCCAGCAGTAAGGGACAGGGGCGCAATCAGCCCCAGCATTTT	CASSKGQGRNQPQHF
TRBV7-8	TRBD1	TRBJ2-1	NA	TGTGCCAGCAGCGAAGGGGGCTTAGGGTACAATGAGCAGTTCTTC	CASSEGGLGYNEQFF
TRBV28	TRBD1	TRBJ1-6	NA	TGTGCCAGCAGGCGGGACAGTGACTCACCCCTCCACTTT	CASRRDSDSPLHF
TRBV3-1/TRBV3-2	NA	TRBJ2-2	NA	TGTGCCAGCAGCCCAAGGCGGGTAACGAACACCGGGGAGCTGTTTTTT	CASSPRRVTNTGELFF
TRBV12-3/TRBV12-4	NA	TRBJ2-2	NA	TGTGCCAGCAGCCGACTGAACACCGGGGAGCTGTTTTTT	CASSRLNTGELFF
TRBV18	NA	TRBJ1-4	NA	TGTGCCAGCTCAATGTCAACTAATGAAAAACTGTTTTTT	CASSMSTNEKLFF
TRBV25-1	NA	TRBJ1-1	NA	TGTGCCAGCAGTGGGTTGAGGGACACTGAAGCTTTCTTT	CASSGLRDTEAFF
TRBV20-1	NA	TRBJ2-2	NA	TGCAGTGCTAGTCAGGGGGGCTCTGACGCCGGGGAGCTGTTTTTT	CSASQGGSDAGELFF
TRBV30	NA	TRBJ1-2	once	TGTGCCTGGAGTGTGGGGGGTTATGGCTACACCTTC	CAWSVGGYGYTF
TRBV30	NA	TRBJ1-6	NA	TGTGCCTGGAGTCACCCCCGGACAGCGAAAAATTCACCCCTCCACTTT	CAWSHPRTAKNSPLHF
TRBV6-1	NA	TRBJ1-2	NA	TGTGCCAGCAGTGAAAATGGGGCAAGGCCAGGCTACACCTTC	CASSENGARPGYTF
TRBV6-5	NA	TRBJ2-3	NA	TGTGCCAGCAGTTCCCTCCACGGGGGAGTCACAGATACGCAGTATTTT	CASSSLHGGVTDTQYF
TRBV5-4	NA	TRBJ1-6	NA	TGTGCCAGCAGCCCGGGTTATAATTCACCCCTCCACTTT	CASSPGYNSPLHF
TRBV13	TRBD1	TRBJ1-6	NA	TGTGCCAGCAGACTGTCGGACAGGGTCTACTCACCCCTCCACTTT	CASRLSDRVYSPLHF
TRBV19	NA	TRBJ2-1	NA	TGTGCCAGTAGTAGTCAGGGGCGAGTCAATGAGCAGTTCTTC	CASSSQGRVNEQFF
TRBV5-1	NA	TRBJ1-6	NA	TGCGCCAGCAGCATAGGCGGCGGGGCATATTCACCCCTCCACTTT	CASSIGGGAYSPLHF
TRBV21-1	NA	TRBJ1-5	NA	TGTGCCAGCAGCAAAGCTCGCAGTCGGAAACAGCCCCAGCATTTT	CASSKARSRKQPQHF
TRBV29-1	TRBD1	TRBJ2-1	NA	TGCAGCGTTGAGAGTCAGGGGGCCCGGTTAGGCCAGTTCTTC	CSVESQGARLGQFF
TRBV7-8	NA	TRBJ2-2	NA	TGTGCCAGCAGCTTACGCGGGAACACCGGGGAGCTGTTTTTT	CASSLRGNTGELFF
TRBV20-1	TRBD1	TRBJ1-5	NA	TGCAGTGCTAGTGGCGGACAGGGTCTCAGTCAGCCCCAGCATTTT	CSASGGQGLSQPQHF
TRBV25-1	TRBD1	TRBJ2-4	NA	TGTGCCAGCAGTGAAGACAGGGGTAAATACATTCAGTACTTC	CASSEDRGKYIQYF
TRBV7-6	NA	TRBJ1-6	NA	TGTGCCAGCAGCTTAGACAGAAGCTCCTATAATTCACCCCTCCACTTT	CASSLDRSSYNSPLHF